These 18 T cell receptor beta chains share one sample of origin, sequenced in a study of blood T cell repertoires in COVID-19. Here immunoSEQ multiplex PCR was the method, and the copy in TCRdb shows in-frame clones only, minus some. This repertoire shows fewer than 200,000 clones, 80% found once; its top ten account for 6.5%. The sample consisted of peripheral blood. The receptors here all came from a man between 65 and 85 years old with active or convalescent COVID-19.

Only a few counts were recorded for this clone. The chain combines TRBV5-6 with TRBJ2-7; tentative D call: TRBD2 (6 bases). The CDR3 spans 13 residues. V lost 5 bases and J 6 bases, leaving 15 bases between the germline ends. CDR1 and CDR2 from the germline V gene are SGHDT and YYEEEE. The CDR3 nucleotides read TGTGCCAGCAGAATGTCGGGACTCATCGAGCAGTACTTC. It encodes CASRMSGLIEQYF.

With regard to this clone: Germline and junction disagree at one end, which may indicate a read error. This sequence joins TRBV30 and TRBJ2-7, with a possible D match to TRBD1 (5 bases). The CDR3 totals 12 residues. In germline, CDR1 is GTSNPN, CDR2 SVGIG (reference sequence). Written as DNA, the CDR3 is TGTGCCTGGAGGGATACACCGCAGGGCGTCAACTTC. It is translated as CAWRDTPQGVNF.

This clone was counted a few times. DNA for the CDR3: TGTGCCAGCAGTTTACAGGGGAGAGACACCGGGGAGCTGTTTTTT. Translation: CASSLQGRDTGELFF. This chain joins TRBV27 and TRBJ2-2, with a weak D call TRBD1 (6 bases). The CDR3 sequence is 15 residues long. Germline loops: CDR1 MNHEY, CDR2 SMNVEV (reference sequence). V lost 2 bases and J lost 3, with 10 bases in between.

The CDR3 region is CASSEGLGEFF. The DNA of the CDR3 is TGTGCCAGCAGTGAAGGACTAGGGGAATTCTTC. This sequence joins TRBV7-2 and TRBJ2-1; 7 bases are shared with TRBD2. V lost 6 bases to trimming and J lost 16 bases; unmatched junction nucleotides: 9. Germline assignment: CDR1 SGHTA and CDR2 FQGNSA. The CDR3 totals 11 residues.

The rearrangement uses TRBV2 and TRBJ2-7, with D possibly being TRBD1 (5 bases). The V end was cut by 6 bases, the J end by 7 bases, with 7 bases between. CDR1 and CDR2 from the germline V gene are SNHLY and FYNNEI. The CDR3 consists of 10 residues. The CDR3 sequence: CASRRQEQYF. The CDR3 region has the DNA TGTGCCAGCAGGCGACAGGAGCAGTACTTC.

This clone showed up just once. The chain couples TRBV6-2 or TRBV6-3 to TRBJ2-2; 9 nucleotides match TRBD1. In germline, CDR1 is MNHEY, CDR2 SVGEGT. V shed 6 bases, J shed 4 bases, and the junction held 3 bases outside the gene matches. This CDR3 contains 14 residues. The CDR3 loop is CASSRDRVTGELFF. The CDR3, as DNA: TGTGCCAGCAGCAGGGACAGGGTCACCGGGGAGCTGTTTTTT.

The rearrangement uses TRBV7-2 and TRBJ1-2; D is possibly TRBD1 (6 bases). Germline CDR1 reads SGHTA; CDR2 reads FQGNSA. The CDR3 covers 14 residues. V was trimmed by 5 bases and J by 3 bases, leaving 13 bases between them. CDR3 protein: CASSEGGGHYGYTF. The DNA for the CDR3 is TGTGCCAGCAGCGAAGGGGGGGGTCACTATGGCTACACCTTC.

The chain uses TRBV3-1 (or the pseudogene TRBV3-2) and TRBJ2-7; 10 bases map to TRBD2. This CDR3 contains 16 residues. With 1 base clipped from V and 0 bases from J, the junction kept 3 bases outside the gene matches. Germline V CDR1 and CDR2: LGHDT, YNNKEL (reference sequence). The CDR3 sequence is CASSQASGRVSYEQYF. The CDR3 DNA follows: TGTGCCAGCAGCCAAGCAAGCGGGAGGGTCTCCTACGAGCAGTACTTC.

The chain has TRBV4-3 and TRBJ2-2; 9 positions match TRBD2. CDR1 and CDR2 from the germline V gene are LGHNA and YSLEER. With V trimmed by 3 bases and J by 5 bases, 13 bases remained unmatched. The CDR3 has 18 residues. The DNA for the CDR3 is TGCGCCAGCAGCCACGATTCGGGGCGGGGGGGCCGAACCGGGGAGCTGTTTTTT. Its protein is CASSHDSGRGGRTGELFF.

The chain carries TRBV5-5 and TRBJ2-3; 11 nucleotides line up with TRBD2. CDR1 and CDR2 (germline): SGHKS, YYEKEE (reference sequence). The CDR3 runs to 16 residues. With V trimmed by 3 bases and J by 2 bases, 5 bases remained unmatched. CDR3 in DNA: TGTGCCAGCAGCTCTCTAGCGGGGGGATCCACAGATACGCAGTATTTT. Translating gives CASSSLAGGSTDTQYF.

The chain links TRBV5-1 to TRBJ2-5, with D maybe TRBD1 (8 bases). The V and J ends lost 4 bases and 5 bases respectively, with 15 bases between them. CDR3 length: 14 residues. From germline, CDR1 is SGHRS and CDR2 YFSETQ. This chain's CDR3 is CASSREGQVETQYF. CDR3 nucleotide sequence: TGCGCCAGCAGCAGGGAGGGACAGGTGGAGACCCAGTACTTC.

The J gene is TRBJ1-6, the V gene TRBV3-1 (or the pseudogene TRBV3-2); TRBD1 might be the D (6 bases). This CDR3 contains 14 residues. Trimming shortened V by 2 bases and J by 8 bases, and 10 bases separated the two germline ends. The germline V gene has CDR1 LGHDT and CDR2 YNNKEL (reference sequence). CDR3 sequence reads: CASSQQGRDSPLHF. In DNA, the CDR3 is TGTGCCAGCAGCCAACAGGGGAGGGATTCACCCCTCCACTTT.

The J gene is TRBJ2-7, the V gene TRBV5-1, with 8 bases fitting TRBD1. The germline gives CDR1 SGHRS, CDR2 YFSETQ. Germline trimming cut 4 bases from V and 2 bases from J; bases unmatched to any gene: 11. The CDR3 runs to 16 residues. CDR3 loop: CASSVLPGQDAYEQYF. In nucleotides, the CDR3 is TGCGCCAGCAGCGTTCTTCCGGGACAGGACGCCTACGAGCAGTACTTC.

The V and J genes are TRBV11-1 and TRBJ1-2; D call uncertain. Germline V gene sequence: CDR1 SGHAT, CDR2 FQDESV (reference sequence). Trimming shortened V by 5 bases and J by 5 bases, and 15 bases separated the two germline ends. The CDR3 contains 14 residues. CDR3 residues: CASSGRPSDYGYTF. The CDR3 nucleotides are TGTGCCAGCAGCGGGCGCCCTTCGGATTATGGCTACACCTTC. Drawing the rest from reference TRBV11-1 and TRBJ1-2, the complete variable domain is EAEVAQSPRYKITEKSQAVAFWCDPISGHATLYWYRQILGQGPELLVQFQDESVVDDSQLPKDRFSAERLKGVDSTLKIQPAELGDSAMYLCASSGRPSDYGYTFGSGTRLTVV.

The V and J genes are TRBV4-2 and TRBJ2-1; the D is unclear. CDR1 and CDR2 (germline): LGHNA, YNFKEQ. Trimming removed 4 bases from V and 2 bases from J, with 12 bases in between. The CDR3 has 15 amino acids. The CDR3, as DNA: TGTGCCAGCAGCCGTGAAAATAGTCCCTACAATGAGCAGTTCTTC. Protein sequence: CASSRENSPYNEQFF.

The chain recombines TRBV29-1 with TRBJ2-1; the match to TRBD1 covers 8 bases. The germline V gene has CDR1 SQVTM and CDR2 ANQGSEA. This CDR3 has 12 amino acids. The ends lost 8 bases at V and 5 bases at J; junction bases unmatched: 5. CDR3 loop: CSSRGQDNEQFF. The CDR3 DNA is TGCAGCTCAAGGGGACAGGACAATGAGCAGTTCTTC.

V usage is TRBV19 and J usage is TRBJ2-1, with D perhaps TRBD1 (5 bases). V lost 1 base to trimming and J lost 4 bases, with 14 bases between them. Germline V gene sequence: CDR1 LNHDA, CDR2 SQIVND (reference sequence). The CDR3 length is 16 residues. The CDR3 bases are TGTGCCAGTAGTATAGTTCAGGGCGGACGGTACAATGAGCAGTTCTTC. Its translation: CASSIVQGGRYNEQFF.

V and J are TRBV6-5 and TRBJ1-5; a weak D match, TRBD1 (6 bases). V shed 5 bases and J shed 5 bases, with 10 bases lying between them. Germline CDR1 MNHEY, CDR2 SVGAGI. The CDR3 covers 13 residues. CDR3 residues: CASSRTVDQPQHF. The CDR3 DNA follows: TGTGCCAGCAGTCGGACAGTCGATCAGCCCCAGCATTTT.